Presented here are 22 T cell receptor beta chains from one specimen sequenced in a study of cytomegalovirus exposure and HLA in healthy donors. The repertoire was sequenced with immunoSEQ multiplex PCR; TCRdb's copy has only in-frame clones and lacks some. The sample lists around 400,000 clones, 86% occurring once. Sample: PBMCs. These receptors originate from a woman in her late teens or twenties in good health and CMV-seronegative.

This clone was observed once. J is TRBJ2-7 and V is TRBV4-1, with 8 bases fitting TRBD2. Germline CDR1 is MGHRA and CDR2 is YSYEKL. Unmatched junction bases numbered 13, after V lost 6 bases and J lost 0 bases. The CDR3 has 17 amino acids. The CDR3 protein is CASSPKGGSGSSYEQYF. The CDR3, as DNA: TGCGCCAGCAGTCCCAAGGGGGGGAGCGGGAGCTCCTACGAGCAGTACTTC.

The rearrangement joins TRBV28 to TRBJ2-7; 9 nucleotides agree with TRBD1. V was clipped by 6 bases and J by 2 bases; unmatched bases: 5. The CDR3 is 14 residues long. In germline, CDR1 is MDHEN, CDR2 SYDVKM. The CDR3 spells CASRSTGGAYEQYF. In nucleotides, the CDR3 is TGTGCCAGCAGATCGACAGGGGGGGCCTACGAGCAGTACTTC.

The V call is TRBV4-2, the J call TRBJ2-2, with 11 bases matching TRBD2. CDR3 length: 16 amino acids. Germline values: CDR1 LGHNA, CDR2 YNFKEQ. The ends lost 1 base at V and 4 bases at J; junction bases unmatched: 2. DNA of the CDR3: TGTGCCAGCAGCCAAGGACTAGCGGGGATCACCGGGGAGCTGTTTTTT. Encoded protein: CASSQGLAGITGELFF.

A remark on this clone: This same CDR3 is encoded by further DNA sequences in the sample. The chain joins TRBV28 to TRBJ1-1; D is possibly TRBD1 (5 bases). Looked up from germline, CDR1 is MDHEN and CDR2 is SYDVKM. The CDR3 extends over 11 amino acids. V was pared by 6 bases and J by 11 bases, with 13 bases between. The CDR3 sequence: CASSLRGGAFF. Written as DNA, the CDR3 is TGTGCCAGCAGCCTAAGGGGTGGGGCTTTCTTT.

V and J are TRBV7-9 and TRBJ1-2, with 7 bases fitting TRBD1. CDR1 and CDR2 from the germline V gene are SEHNR and FQNEAQ (reference sequence). V trimming: 1 base; J trimming: 6 bases; junction bases outside the gene matches: 11. CDR3 length equals 16 residues. The CDR3 loop is CASSLGSRDSKNGYTF. CDR3 sequence (DNA): TGTGCCAGCAGCTTAGGATCCCGGGACAGCAAGAATGGCTACACCTTC.

V is TRBV12-2 and J is TRBJ2-1; no DNA check was done on the table's D call, TRBD2. TRBV12-2 is flagged as a pseudogene. This CDR3 has 16 amino acids. The CDR3: CASRFPRLAEYNEQFF. The CDR3, as DNA: TGTGCAAGTCGCTTTCCCCGACTAGCGGAGTACAATGAGCAGTTCTTC.

The V call is TRBV29-1, the J call TRBJ1-2; D unclear. Germline V gene sequence: CDR1 SQVTM, CDR2 ANQGSEA. V lost 1 base and J lost 3, with 6 bases in between. The CDR3 has 12 residues. The CDR3: CSVEAVYYGYTF. DNA of the CDR3: TGCAGCGTTGAAGCGGTTTACTATGGCTACACCTTC.

This clone was seen a few times. The CDR3 DNA reads TGTGCCAGCAGTGAACAGGGGTCTGGCTATGGCTACACCTTC. This gives the protein CASSEQGSGYGYTF. This chain joins TRBV2 and TRBJ1-2; possible D gene TRBD1, 6 bases. CDR1 is SNHLY and CDR2 is FYNNEI in the germline V gene. V was trimmed by 2 bases and J by 4 bases, leaving 11 bases between them. The CDR3 has 14 residues.

The chain carries TRBV2 and TRBJ1-2; D remains ambiguous. V lost 1 base and J lost 3, with 6 bases in between. CDR1 is SNHLY and CDR2 is FYNNEI in the germline V gene. The CDR3 covers 13 residues. The CDR3 loop is CASSEGQYYGYTF. The CDR3 DNA sequence: TGTGCCAGCAGTGAAGGGCAGTACTATGGCTACACCTTC.

The table lists this clone with a count of one. The chain uses TRBV27 and TRBJ1-2; tentatively, D is TRBD1 (5 bases). V was trimmed by 8 bases and J by 0 bases, leaving 10 bases between them. The CDR3 has 13 residues. Per the germline V gene, CDR1 is MNHEY and CDR2 is SMNVEV (reference sequence). For the CDR3, the DNA is TGTGCCAGCCGGACAAACTCTAACTATGGCTACACCTTC. As protein: CASRTNSNYGYTF.

The rearrangement uses TRBV27 and TRBJ1-6; 10 nucleotides match TRBD1. Germline V CDR1 and CDR2: MNHEY, SMNVEV (reference sequence). This CDR3 has 17 residues. The ends lost 3 bases at V and 9 bases at J; junction bases unmatched: 11. CDR3 loop: CASSFSLRQGAFSPLHF. In nucleotides, the CDR3 is TGTGCCAGCAGTTTCTCGTTGAGACAGGGGGCCTTTTCACCCCTCCACTTT.

This rearrangement joins TRBV7-8 to TRBJ1-5; TRBD1 might be the D (5 bases). The CDR3 is 15 amino acids. Germline V gene sequence: CDR1 SGHVS, CDR2 FQNEAQ. The V end was cut by 1 base, the J end by 6 bases, with 13 bases between. In nucleotides, the CDR3 is TGTGCCAGCAGCTTAGGCTGGGGCAGGGTTCAGCCCCAGCATTTT. Amino acid sequence: CASSLGWGRVQPQHF. The whole variable domain, filled in from reference TRBV7-8 and TRBJ1-5, reads GAGVSQSPRYKVAKRGQDVALRCDPISGHVSLFWYQQALGQGPEFLTYFQNEAQLDKSGLPSDRFFAERPEGSVSTLKIQRTQQEDSAVYLCASSLGWGRVQPQHFGDGTRLSIL.

The rearrangement joins TRBV11-2 to TRBJ2-5; TRBD2 aligns across 10 bases. With 3 bases clipped from V and 3 bases from J, the junction kept 10 bases outside the gene matches. The CDR3 consists of 17 residues. CDR1 SGHAT and CDR2 FQNNGV come from the germline V gene. In DNA form, the CDR3 reads TGTGCCAGCAGCTTCGTAGGGACTAGCGTTATGGAAGAGACCCAGTACTTC. It yields the protein CASSFVGTSVMEETQYF.

The chain couples TRBV9 to TRBJ2-7; 8 bases line up with TRBD2. In germline, CDR1 is SGDLS, CDR2 YYNGEE. V shed 4 bases and J 1 base; nucleotides not matched to a gene: 7. The CDR3 is made up of 15 amino acids. The CDR3 sequence is CASSLGLGGSYEQYF. CDR3 nucleotides: TGTGCCAGCAGCCTGGGACTAGGGGGATCCTACGAGCAGTACTTC.

This chain connects TRBV27 to TRBJ2-7; the D gene is possibly TRBD1 (5 bases). CDR1 MNHEY and CDR2 SMNVEV come from the germline V gene (reference sequence). V was trimmed by 2 bases and J by 2 bases, leaving 10 bases between them. This CDR3 comprises 14 residues. In DNA, the CDR3 is TGTGCCAGCAGTTTAGGGGTCAGGGCCTACGAGCAGTACTTC. Translated: CASSLGVRAYEQYF.

The chain combines TRBV5-4 with TRBJ1-6, with D uncertain. Trimming left V 2 bases short and J 0 bases short, with 9 bases between. CDR1 and CDR2 (germline): SGHNT, YYREEE (reference sequence). CDR3 size: 16 residues. For the CDR3, the DNA is TGTGCCAGCAGCTTTCTCCTGAGCTCCTATAATTCACCCCTCCACTTT. This sequence encodes CASSFLLSSYNSPLHF.

The chain is built from TRBV5-1 and TRBJ1-1; TRBD1 might be the D (6 bases). CDR1 is SGHRS, CDR2 YFSETQ, per germline. Trimming took off 4 bases at V and 1 base at J, with 11 bases between the two ends. The CDR3 has 14 residues. The CDR3 DNA reads TGCGCCAGCAGCCCCGGACAGACGAACACTGAAGCTTTCTTT. Its translation: CASSPGQTNTEAFF.

This chain links TRBV2 with TRBJ2-1; 12 bases are a match to TRBD2. CDR1 and CDR2 (germline): SNHLY, FYNNEI. The CDR3 spans 16 residues. The trim removed 3 bases at V and 8 bases at J, leaving 8 bases unmatched. As DNA, the CDR3 is TGTGCCAGCAGTGACCAAGGGACTAGCGGGCGACATGAGCAGTTCTTC. This sequence encodes CASSDQGTSGRHEQFF.

This sequence joins TRBV4-1 and TRBJ1-1; D unclear. Trimming removed 4 bases at V and 4 bases at J, with 19 bases between. CDR1 and CDR2 (germline): MGHRA, YSYEKL. CDR3 length equals 16 residues. The CDR3 sequence is CASSLIRGETGTEAFF. In nucleotides, the CDR3 is TGCGCCAGCAGCCTCATTCGGGGTGAGACGGGCACTGAAGCTTTCTTT.

This chain uses TRBV5-4 with TRBJ2-5; D perhaps matches TRBD1 (6 bases). The germline CDR1 and CDR2 sequences are SGHNT and YYREEE (reference sequence). There are 15 residues in the CDR3. V was clipped by 4 bases and J by 4 bases, with 17 bases between them. Written as DNA, the CDR3 is TGTGCCAGCAGCCCTGCACAGGGAGTCGGAGAGACCCAGTACTTC. Translated: CASSPAQGVGETQYF. Combining the CDR3 with reference TRBV5-4 and TRBJ2-5 gives the whole variable domain ETGVTQSPTHLIKTRGQQVTLRCSSQSGHNTVSWYQQALGQGPQFIFQYYREEENGRGNFPPRFSGLQFPNYSSELNVNALELDDSALYLCASSPAQGVGETQYFGPGTRLLVL.

This clone was recorded only once. The rearrangement uses TRBV6-1 and TRBJ2-1, with 8 bases identical to TRBD2. J lost 10 bases, V lost 1 base, and 15 bases had no gene match. Germline V gene lookup returns CDR1 MNHNS and CDR2 SASEGT. This CDR3 has 17 residues. CDR3 protein: CASSEELVQAGVGEQFF. In DNA, the CDR3 is TGTGCCAGCAGTGAAGAGTTGGTTCAAGCGGGAGTGGGGGAGCAGTTCTTC.

The chain carries TRBV14 and TRBJ2-5; D possibly corresponds to TRBD2 (6 bases). Germline CDR1 is SGHDN and CDR2 is FVKESK. Trimming left V 2 bases short and J 2 bases short, with 21 bases between. This CDR3 has 18 residues. CDR3 bases: TGTGCCAGCAGCCAACCCCTCCAGGGACTGGGGATGCAAGAGACCCAGTACTTC. Its translation: CASSQPLQGLGMQETQYF.